Here is one T cell receptor (beta chain) with its context. Antigen: not known. PCR employed 60 Vbeta and 13 Jbeta primers. Clones were read by immunoSEQ multiplex PCR, and TCRdb kept only the in-frame ones, dropping some. Among some 150,000 clones, around 76% were seen once, and the ten largest hold under 1.5%. In germline, CDR1 is SGHTA, CDR2 FQGNSA. Trimming at V came to 6 bases and at J to 3 bases, leaving 5 bases not matched to a gene. This CDR3 spans 15 amino acids. This record belongs to a study of cytomegalovirus exposure and HLA in healthy donors. Overall study results and limits: In vitro work confirmed that three CMV-associated chains recognize CMV antigens. An analysis that came later showed most CMV-associated TCR beta chains appearing HLA-restricted.

Sequencing was carried out using PBMCs. The chain employs TRBV7-2 and TRBJ2-7, with 13 bases fitting TRBD2. The TCR comes from a man in his sixties in good health and CMV-seronegative. The CDR3 is CASSTSGRAHYEQYF. CDR3 nucleotide sequence: TGTGCCAGCAGTACTAGCGGGAGGGCCCACTACGAGCAGTACTTC.